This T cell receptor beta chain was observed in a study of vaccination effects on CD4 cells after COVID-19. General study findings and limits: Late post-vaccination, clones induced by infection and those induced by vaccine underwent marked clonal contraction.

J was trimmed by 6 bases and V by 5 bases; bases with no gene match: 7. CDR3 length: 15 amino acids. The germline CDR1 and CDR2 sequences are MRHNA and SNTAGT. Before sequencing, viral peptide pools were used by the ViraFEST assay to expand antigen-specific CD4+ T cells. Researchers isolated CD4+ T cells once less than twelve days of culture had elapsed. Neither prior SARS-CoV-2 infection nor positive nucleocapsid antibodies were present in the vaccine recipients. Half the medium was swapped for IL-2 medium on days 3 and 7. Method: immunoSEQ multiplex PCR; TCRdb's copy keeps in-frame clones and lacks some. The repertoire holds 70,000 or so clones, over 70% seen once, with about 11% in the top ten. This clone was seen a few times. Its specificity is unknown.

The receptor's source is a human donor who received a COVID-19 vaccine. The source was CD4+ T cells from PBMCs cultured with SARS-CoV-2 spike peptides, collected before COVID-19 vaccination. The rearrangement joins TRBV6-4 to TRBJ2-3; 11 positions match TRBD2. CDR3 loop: CASSPTLAGADTQYF. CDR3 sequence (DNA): TGTGCCAGCAGTCCCACACTAGCGGGGGCCGATACGCAGTATTTT.